This T cell receptor beta chain was sequenced in a study of blood T cells in healthy people across ages. Trimming cost V 2 bases and J 4 bases; bases outside gene matches: 1. Germline V gene lookup returns CDR1 KGHSH and CDR2 LQKENI. This CDR3 spans 14 amino acids. All donors came from Russia, were Caucasian and healthy, and spanned ages about 6 to 100. A second PCR, run for about 7 to 11 cycles, used a sample-barcoded 5' primer plus a J-beta primer mix. From each sample, at least 3 million paired-end reads containing CDR3 were obtained. TCRdb passed the 5' RACE reads through MiXCR, listing each CDR3 protein once. The sample holds 380,000 or so distinct CDR3 sequences; approximately 51% are singletons and the top ten take about 54%. This clonotype has only a few counts. The antigen is undetermined. Study-wide points: A strong correlation was seen between TCR beta diversity and naive T cell percentage.

Sequenced material: blood. The chain has TRBV18 and TRBJ2-1; TRBD1 aligns across 8 bases. The TCR originated in a man in his 60s in good health. The CDR3 protein is CASSPWTGYNEQFF. DNA of the CDR3: TGTGCCAGCTCACCATGGACAGGGTACAATGAGCAGTTCTTC.